These T cell receptor beta chains were read from a single sample in a study of cytomegalovirus exposure and HLA in healthy donors. Here immunoSEQ multiplex PCR was the method, and the copy in TCRdb shows in-frame clones only, minus some. The sample includes about 100,000 clones, approximately 95% of them seen just once. The sample comprised PBMCs. Receptors were obtained from a woman aged 18-30 years in good health and CMV-seronegative. Each CDR3 is given with its conserved first and last residue. The order of the fields is V gene, J gene, CDR3 length, D gene, CDR3 protein, CDR3 DNA. A D gene is named only where the DNA matches it firmly.

V gene: TRBV27; J gene: TRBJ2-3; CDR3 length: 16; D gene: TRBD1; CDR3 protein: CASSSPGTASTDTQYF; CDR3 DNA: TGTGCCAGCAGTTCCCCCGGGACAGCTAGCACAGATACGCAGTATTTT
V gene: TRBV7-3; J gene: TRBJ2-3; CDR3 length: 16; D gene: TRBD2; CDR3 protein: CASSRGTSGGTDTQYF; CDR3 DNA: TGTGCCAGCAGCCGCGGGACTAGCGGGGGCACAGATACGCAGTATTTT
V gene: TRBV19; J gene: TRBJ2-2; CDR3 length: 15; D gene: TRBD2; CDR3 protein: CASSVLAVPSGELFF; CDR3 DNA: TGTGCCAGTAGTGTTCTAGCGGTCCCATCCGGGGAGCTGTTTTTT
V gene: TRBV28; J gene: TRBJ2-5; CDR3 length: 14; D gene: .; CDR3 protein: CASSHPRQAGAQYF; CDR3 DNA: TGTGCCAGCAGCCATCCCAGACAGGCCGGGGCCCAGTACTTC
V gene: TRBV19; J gene: TRBJ1-2; CDR3 length: 16; D gene: TRBD1; CDR3 protein: CASSIVRRDRVSGYTF; CDR3 DNA: TGTGCCAGTAGTATAGTCCGCAGGGACAGGGTTTCGGGCTACACCTTC
V gene: TRBV6-1; J gene: TRBJ2-7; CDR3 length: 15; D gene: .; CDR3 protein: CASSEGRGGVYEQYF; CDR3 DNA: TGTGCCAGCAGTGAGGGCAGGGGAGGGGTCTACGAGCAGTACTTC
V gene: TRBV15; J gene: TRBJ1-5; CDR3 length: 17; D gene: TRBD1; CDR3 protein: CATSRDPGTGTGQPQHF; CDR3 DNA: TGTGCCACCAGCAGAGATCCCGGGACAGGGACTGGTCAGCCCCAGCATTTT
V gene: TRBV7-8; J gene: TRBJ2-7; CDR3 length: 15; D gene: .; CDR3 protein: CASSIRTDGGYEQYF; CDR3 DNA: TGTGCCAGCAGCATCCGGACTGACGGGGGTTACGAGCAGTACTTC
V gene: TRBV6-1; J gene: TRBJ1-1; CDR3 length: 15; D gene: .; CDR3 protein: CASSEQIRVNTEAFF; CDR3 DNA: TGTGCCAGCAGTGAGCAAATTCGAGTGAACACTGAAGCTTTCTTT
V gene: TRBV7-2; J gene: TRBJ2-7; CDR3 length: 18; D gene: TRBD2; CDR3 protein: CASSLEVWWRGTSYEQYF; CDR3 DNA: TGTGCCAGCAGCTTAGAGGTGTGGTGGCGGGGGACCTCCTACGAGCAGTACTTC
V gene: TRBV2; J gene: TRBJ1-5; CDR3 length: 14; D gene: .; CDR3 protein: CASRSTEDNQPQHF; CDR3 DNA: TGTGCCAGCAGATCGACAGAAGACAATCAGCCCCAGCATTTT
V gene: TRBV7-9; J gene: TRBJ2-7; CDR3 length: 13; D gene: .; CDR3 protein: CASSLERDYEQYF; CDR3 DNA: TGTGCCAGCAGCTTAGAACGGGACTACGAGCAGTACTTC
V gene: TRBV7-2; J gene: TRBJ2-7; CDR3 length: 15; D gene: TRBD2; CDR3 protein: CASSSHWGGSYEQYF; CDR3 DNA: TGTGCCAGCAGCTCCCATTGGGGAGGGTCCTACGAGCAGTACTTC
V gene: TRBV19; J gene: TRBJ2-7; CDR3 length: 13; D gene: .; CDR3 protein: CASAVSGAYEQYF; CDR3 DNA: TGTGCCAGTGCCGTGTCAGGGGCCTACGAGCAGTACTTC
V gene: TRBV7-3; J gene: TRBJ2-1; CDR3 length: 15; D gene: .; CDR3 protein: CASSRTGLLSNEQFF; CDR3 DNA: TGTGCCAGCAGTCGCACAGGGCTCCTCTCCAATGAGCAGTTCTTC